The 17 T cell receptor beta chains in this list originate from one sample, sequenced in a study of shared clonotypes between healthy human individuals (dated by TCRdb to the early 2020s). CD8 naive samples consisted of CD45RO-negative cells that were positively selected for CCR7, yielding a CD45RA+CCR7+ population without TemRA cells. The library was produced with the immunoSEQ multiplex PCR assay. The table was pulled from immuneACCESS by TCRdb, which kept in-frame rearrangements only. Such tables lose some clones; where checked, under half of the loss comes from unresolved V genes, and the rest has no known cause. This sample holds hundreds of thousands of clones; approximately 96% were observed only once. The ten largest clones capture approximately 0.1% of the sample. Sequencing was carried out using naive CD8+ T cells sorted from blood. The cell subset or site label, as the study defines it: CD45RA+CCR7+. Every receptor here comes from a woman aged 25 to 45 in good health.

The CDR3 sequence is CASRRPYDYEQYF. The CDR3 nucleotides read TGTGCCAGCCGCCGCCCTTATGACTACGAGCAGTACTTC. This chain joins TRBV6-1 and TRBJ2-7, with no clear D. V lost 8 bases and J 3 bases, leaving 14 bases between the germline ends. Per germline, CDR1 MNHNS and CDR2 SASEGT. The CDR3 runs to 13 residues.

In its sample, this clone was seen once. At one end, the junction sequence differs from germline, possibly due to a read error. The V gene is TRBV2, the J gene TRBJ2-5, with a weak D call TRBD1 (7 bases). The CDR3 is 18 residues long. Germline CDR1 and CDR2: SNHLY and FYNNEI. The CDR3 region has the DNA TGTGCCAGCAGTGATTTTCGGGCGGGGACAGCAGATCAAGGGACCCAGTACTTC. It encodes CASSDFRAGTADQGTQYF.

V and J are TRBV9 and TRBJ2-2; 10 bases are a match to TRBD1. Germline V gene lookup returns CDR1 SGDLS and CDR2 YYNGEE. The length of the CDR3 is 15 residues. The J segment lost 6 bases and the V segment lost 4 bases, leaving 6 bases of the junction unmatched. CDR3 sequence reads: CASSPPDRGPGELFF. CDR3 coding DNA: TGTGCCAGCAGCCCACCCGACAGGGGGCCCGGGGAGCTGTTTTTT.

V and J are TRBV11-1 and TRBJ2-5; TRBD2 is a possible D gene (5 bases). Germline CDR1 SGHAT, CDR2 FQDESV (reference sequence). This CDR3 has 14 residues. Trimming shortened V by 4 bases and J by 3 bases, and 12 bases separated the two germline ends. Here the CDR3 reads CASSSRTAEETQYF. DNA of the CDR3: TGTGCCAGCAGCTCCCGGACTGCGGAAGAGACCCAGTACTTC.

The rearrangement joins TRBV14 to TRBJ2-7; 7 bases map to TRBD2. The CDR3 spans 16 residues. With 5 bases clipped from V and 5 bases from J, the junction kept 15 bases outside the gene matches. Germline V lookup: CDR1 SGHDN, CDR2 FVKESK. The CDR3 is CASSSPPGRERNEQYF. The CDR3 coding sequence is TGTGCCAGCAGCTCCCCTCCCGGGCGGGAGAGGAACGAGCAGTACTTC.

The DNA of the CDR3 is TGTGCCAGTAGACTACGACAGGGGGTGGCCTACGAGCAGTACTTC. It is translated as CASRLRQGVAYEQYF. The chain is built from TRBV19 and TRBJ2-7; 9 bases match TRBD1. CDR1 and CDR2 from the germline V gene are LNHDA and SQIVND (reference sequence). The CDR3 spans 15 residues. The V segment lost 6 bases and the J segment 2 bases; nucleotides outside the gene matches: 8.

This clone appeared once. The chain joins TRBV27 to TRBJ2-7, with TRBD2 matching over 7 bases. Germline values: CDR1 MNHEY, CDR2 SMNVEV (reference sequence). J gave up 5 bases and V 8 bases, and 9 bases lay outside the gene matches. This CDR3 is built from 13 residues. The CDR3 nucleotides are TGTGCCAGCTCGTGGGGCGGGAGCCACGAGCAGTACTTC. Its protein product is CASSWGGSHEQYF.

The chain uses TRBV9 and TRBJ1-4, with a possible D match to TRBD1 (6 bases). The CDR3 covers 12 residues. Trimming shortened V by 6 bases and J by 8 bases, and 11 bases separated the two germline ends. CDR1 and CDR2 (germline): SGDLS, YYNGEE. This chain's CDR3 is CASKGGNEKLFF. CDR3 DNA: TGTGCCAGCAAGGGGGGAAACGAAAAACTGTTTTTT.

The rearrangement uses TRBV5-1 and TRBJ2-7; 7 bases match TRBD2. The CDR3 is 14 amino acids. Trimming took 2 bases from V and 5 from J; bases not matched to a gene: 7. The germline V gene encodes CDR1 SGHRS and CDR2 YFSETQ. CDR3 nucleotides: TGCGCCAGCAGCTTTAGAGGGACTAAGGACGAGCAGTACTTC. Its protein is CASSFRGTKDEQYF.

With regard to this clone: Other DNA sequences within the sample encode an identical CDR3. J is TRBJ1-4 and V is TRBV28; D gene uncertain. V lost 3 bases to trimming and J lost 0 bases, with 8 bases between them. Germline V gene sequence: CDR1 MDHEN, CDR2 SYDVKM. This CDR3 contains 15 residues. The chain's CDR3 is CASSLAAATNEKLFF. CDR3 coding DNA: TGTGCCAGCAGTTTGGCTGCAGCAACTAATGAAAAACTGTTTTTT.

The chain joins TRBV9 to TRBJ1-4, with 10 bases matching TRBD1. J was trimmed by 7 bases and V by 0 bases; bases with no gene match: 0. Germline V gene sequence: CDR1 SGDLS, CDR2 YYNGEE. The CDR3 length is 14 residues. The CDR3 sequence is CASSVGQGAEKLFF. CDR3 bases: TGTGCCAGCAGCGTAGGACAGGGGGCTGAAAAACTGTTTTTT.

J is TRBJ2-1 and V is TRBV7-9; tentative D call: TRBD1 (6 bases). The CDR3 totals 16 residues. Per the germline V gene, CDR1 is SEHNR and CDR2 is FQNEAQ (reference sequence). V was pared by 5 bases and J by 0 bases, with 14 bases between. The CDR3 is CASSQGSASSYNEQFF. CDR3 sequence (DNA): TGTGCCAGCAGCCAGGGGAGCGCCAGCTCCTACAATGAGCAGTTCTTC.

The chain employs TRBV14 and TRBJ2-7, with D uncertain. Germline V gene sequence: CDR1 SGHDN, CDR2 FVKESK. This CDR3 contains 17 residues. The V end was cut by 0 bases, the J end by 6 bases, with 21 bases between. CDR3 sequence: CASSQEATLRPGSEQYF. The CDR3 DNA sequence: TGTGCCAGCAGCCAAGAGGCGACACTAAGACCTGGGTCCGAGCAGTACTTC. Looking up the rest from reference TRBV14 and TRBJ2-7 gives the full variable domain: EAGVTQFPSHSVIEKGQTVTLRCDPISGHDNLYWYRRVMGKEIKFLLHFVKESKQDESGMPNNRFLAERTGGTYSTLKVQPAELEDSGVYFCASSQEATLRPGSEQYFGPGTRLTVT.

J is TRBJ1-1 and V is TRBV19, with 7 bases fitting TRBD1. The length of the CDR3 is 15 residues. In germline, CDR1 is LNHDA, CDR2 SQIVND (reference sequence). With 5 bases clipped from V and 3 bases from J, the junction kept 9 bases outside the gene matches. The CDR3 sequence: CASSVVPGGHTEAFF. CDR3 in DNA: TGTGCCAGTAGTGTGGTTCCAGGGGGGCACACTGAAGCTTTCTTT.

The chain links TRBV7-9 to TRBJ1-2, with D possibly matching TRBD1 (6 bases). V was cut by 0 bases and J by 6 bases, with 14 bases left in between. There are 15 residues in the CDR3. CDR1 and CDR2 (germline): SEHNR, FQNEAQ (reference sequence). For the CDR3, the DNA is TGTGCCAGCAGCTTAGCAGGCCAGGGGATCGATGGCTACACCTTC. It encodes CASSLAGQGIDGYTF.

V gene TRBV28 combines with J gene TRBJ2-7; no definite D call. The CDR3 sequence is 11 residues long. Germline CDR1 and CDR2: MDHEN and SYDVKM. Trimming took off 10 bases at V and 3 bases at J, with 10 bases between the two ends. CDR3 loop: CATADVYEQYF. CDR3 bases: TGTGCCACCGCGGACGTCTACGAGCAGTACTTC.

The CDR3 sequence is CASSLGQGLGEQFF. The CDR3 DNA follows: TGTGCCAGCAGCTTAGGTCAGGGTTTGGGTGAGCAGTTCTTC. The chain uses TRBV11-2 and TRBJ2-1; TRBD1 is a possible D gene (5 bases). V lost 1 base, J lost 9 bases, and 13 bases lay in between. Germline V gives CDR1 SGHAT, CDR2 FQNNGV. The CDR3 runs to 14 residues.